Detailed here is one T cell receptor beta chain. This sample was taken from a study of long-term antiretroviral therapy in people with HIV. The CDR3 sequence is 13 residues long. The V gene lost 4 bases and the J gene lost 1 base, with 7 bases spanning the gap. CDR1 SGHVS and CDR2 FQNEAQ come from the germline V gene. At the survey level, the v3.0 immunoSEQ assay was run. Per-sample sequencing targets were roughly 40,000-55,000 T-cell genomes. The repertoire was sequenced with immunoSEQ multiplex PCR; TCRdb's copy has only in-frame clones and lacks some. The sample yields roughly 30,000 clones, approximately 85% seen once.

This clonotype originated in a man aged 18 to 29 with HIV. This material consisted of unsorted PBMCs, taken 0.8 years before starting antiretroviral therapy. This chain links TRBV7-8 with TRBJ1-1; D might be TRBD1 (6 bases). The CDR3 spells CASSSTGNTEAFF. The CDR3 coding sequence is TGTGCCAGCAGCTCGACAGGGAACACTGAAGCTTTCTTT.